One sample yielded the 15 T cell receptor beta chains listed below, sequenced in a study of blood T cell repertoires in COVID-19. Sequencing used immunoSEQ multiplex PCR; TCRdb keeps in-frame clones, though not all of them. Of a few hundred thousand clones in the sample, approximately 88% were seen once. Sequenced: PBMCs or T cells enriched from blood (not recorded which). The receptors were gathered from a woman in her twenties or thirties who had recovered from COVID-19.

V and J are TRBV5-4 and TRBJ1-1, with no clear D. CDR3 length: 13 residues. V lost 4 bases to trimming and J lost 7 bases, with 14 bases between them. CDR1 and CDR2 from the germline V gene are SGHNT and YYREEE (reference sequence). The CDR3 DNA is TGTGCCAGCAGCAAGCAGCACGGAGGTGAAGCTTTCTTT. It is translated as CASSKQHGGEAFF.

This chain links TRBV28 with TRBJ1-1; 7 bases agree with TRBD1. The ends lost 0 bases at V and 0 bases at J; junction bases unmatched: 19. This CDR3 comprises 21 residues. Germline values: CDR1 MDHEN, CDR2 SYDVKM. The CDR3 spells CASSLWGTRQGGRGVNTEAFF. CDR3 bases: TGTGCCAGCAGTTTATGGGGGACCCGACAGGGTGGAAGAGGGGTGAACACTGAAGCTTTCTTT.

The V and J genes are TRBV14 and TRBJ1-2, with D possibly TRBD1 on 6 matching bases. Looked up from germline, CDR1 is SGHDN and CDR2 is FVKESK. Trimming shortened V by 0 bases and J by 3 bases, and 11 bases separated the two germline ends. The CDR3 has 15 residues. In nucleotides, the CDR3 is TGTGCCAGCAGCCAAGATATAGGGGGATACTATGGCTACACCTTC. Translated, it gives CASSQDIGGYYGYTF.

V is TRBV6-2 or TRBV6-3 and J is TRBJ2-2, with 10 bases that match TRBD2. CDR3 size: 17 residues. The V and J ends lost 5 bases and 1 base, in that order; junction bases with no gene match: 7. From germline, CDR1 is MNHEY and CDR2 SVGEGT. The CDR3 protein is CASSTTGLAVNTGELFF. In DNA, the CDR3 is TGTGCCAGCAGTACGACCGGACTAGCGGTGAACACCGGGGAGCTGTTTTTT.

This clone was observed a handful of times. The rearrangement joins TRBV30 to TRBJ1-3, with 9 positions matching TRBD1. With V trimmed by 3 bases and J by 4 bases, 4 bases remained unmatched. The germline V gene has CDR1 GTSNPN and CDR2 SVGIG (reference sequence). The CDR3 spans 14 residues. The CDR3 protein is CAWRRDRAGNTIYF. DNA of the CDR3: TGTGCCTGGAGGAGGGACAGGGCCGGAAACACCATATATTTT.

The chain employs TRBV4-1 and TRBJ2-5; 9 bases are shared with TRBD2. Germline CDR1 is MGHRA and CDR2 is YSYEKL. The CDR3 runs to 15 residues. With 2 bases clipped from V and 1 base from J, the junction kept 2 bases outside the gene matches. CDR3 amino acids: CASSQLTSGQETQYF. CDR3 DNA: TGCGCCAGCAGCCAATTGACTAGCGGCCAAGAGACCCAGTACTTC.

The chain is built from TRBV7-2 and TRBJ2-7; weak D call: TRBD2 (6 bases). Germline V gene lookup returns CDR1 SGHTA and CDR2 FQGNSA. This CDR3 is built from 14 residues. Trimming cost V 2 bases and J 6 bases, with 14 bases left between them. The CDR3 spells CASSLLGGRGEQYF. CDR3 coding DNA: TGTGCCAGCAGCTTACTGGGAGGACGGGGCGAGCAGTACTTC.

The gene calls are TRBV5-1 and TRBJ2-1; no clear D gene. V lost 0 bases and J 0 bases, leaving 7 bases between the germline ends. CDR3 length: 15 amino acids. Per the germline V gene, CDR1 is SGHRS and CDR2 is YFSETQ. CDR3 loop: CASSLGESSYNEQFF. DNA of the CDR3: TGCGCCAGCAGCTTGGGAGAGAGCTCCTACAATGAGCAGTTCTTC.

The chain links TRBV7-8 to TRBJ2-3; D might be TRBD2 (5 bases). The CDR3 has 13 amino acids. Germline CDR1 is SGHVS and CDR2 is FQNEAQ. With 5 bases removed from V and 2 bases from J, the gap between germline ends came to 8 bases. The CDR3 DNA reads TGTGCCAGCAGCCAAGGACTCACAGATACGCAGTATTTT. It yields the protein CASSQGLTDTQYF.

The V and J genes are TRBV4-1 and TRBJ1-2, with no clear D. This CDR3 has 15 amino acids. Trimming pared 4 bases from V and 8 bases from J, leaving 20 bases between. Per germline, CDR1 MGHRA and CDR2 YSYEKL. The CDR3 reads CASSLESSRMVGYTF. The CDR3 nucleotides are TGCGCCAGCAGCCTTGAGAGTAGTCGTATGGTAGGCTACACCTTC.

CDR3 bases: TGTGCCAGCTCACCTCGGCCGGGGAGGTATGGCTATGGCTACACCTTC. Translation gives CASSPRPGRYGYGYTF. The chain employs TRBV18 and TRBJ1-2; D remains unclear. Per the germline V gene, CDR1 is KGHSH and CDR2 is LQKENI. The CDR3 is 16 amino acids. Trimming took off 3 bases at V and 4 bases at J, with 18 bases between the two ends. Filled out from reference TRBV18 and TRBJ1-2, the complete variable domain reads NAGVMQNPRHLVRRRGQEARLRCSPMKGHSHVYWYRQLPEEGLKFMVYLQKENIIDESGMPKERFSAEFPKEGPSILRIQQVVRGDSAAYFCASSPRPGRYGYGYTFGSGTRLTVV.

The J gene is TRBJ1-4, the V gene TRBV19; no clear D gene. V was trimmed by 6 bases and J by 0 bases, leaving 8 bases between them. The V gene's germline CDR1 is LNHDA and CDR2 SQIVND (reference sequence). The CDR3 runs to 14 residues. Here the CDR3 DNA reads TGTGCCAGTAGGAGCTTACCAACTAATGAAAAACTGTTTTTT. Translated, it gives CASRSLPTNEKLFF.

This chain connects TRBV21-1 to TRBJ1-3; the table's D call, TRBD1, was not checked against the DNA. TRBV21-1 is a listed pseudogene. The length of the CDR3 is 18 residues. The CDR3 here is CASGAGQGRSRSGNTIYF. DNA of the CDR3: TGTGCCAGCGGCGCGGGACAGGGGCGATCCCGCTCTGGAAACACCATATATTTT.

The genes are TRBV28 and TRBJ1-1; no reliable D call. The CDR3 is made up of 12 amino acids. The germline CDR1 and CDR2 sequences are MDHEN and SYDVKM. V was clipped by 4 bases and J by 0 bases, with 3 bases between them. For the CDR3, the DNA is TGTGCCAGCAGTTCGGTGAACACTGAAGCTTTCTTT. This gives the protein CASSSVNTEAFF.

J is TRBJ1-5 and V is TRBV14, with D possibly TRBD1 on 6 matching bases. The CDR3 loop spans 18 amino acids. Germline V gives CDR1 SGHDN, CDR2 FVKESK. V gave up 0 bases and J gave up 0 bases, with 15 bases separating them. The DNA of the CDR3 is TGTGCCAGCAGCCAAGATCTTGGACAGCATTATAGCAATCAGCCCCAGCATTTT. Its translation is CASSQDLGQHYSNQPQHF. The whole variable domain, remainder taken from reference TRBV14 and TRBJ1-5, is EAGVTQFPSHSVIEKGQTVTLRCDPISGHDNLYWYRRVMGKEIKFLLHFVKESKQDESGMPNNRFLAERTGGTYSTLKVQPAELEDSGVYFCASSQDLGQHYSNQPQHFGDGTRLSIL.